Listed below are T cell receptor beta chains from one sample, sequenced in a study of OX40 agonist ivuxolimab in advanced cancers. The data were produced by immunoSEQ multiplex PCR, yet TCRdb's version contains in-frame clones alone and is incomplete. This table holds over 35,000 clones, roughly nine tenths found once. Sample: CD4+ or CD8+ T cells sorted from blood, taken in a trial of the OX40 agonist ivuxolimab. These receptors were obtained from an adult with an advanced solid tumor such as melanoma, head and neck, liver or kidney cancer. Both conserved end residues are part of each CDR3. A D gene is named only where the DNA matches it firmly. Some rows mark clone size as missing; the rest say once, few, many or name a class of expanded clone.

j_call	clone_size	d_call	v_call	cdr3_nt	cdr3_aa
TRBJ2-7	-	TRBD2	TRBV7-2	TGTGCCAGCAGCTTGGGACTAGCGGGGGGGAACTCCTACGAGCAGTACTTC	CASSLGLAGGNSYEQYF
TRBJ2-7	-	-	TRBV6-5	TGTGCCAGCAGTTCCTACTACGAGCAGTACTTC	CASSSYYEQYF
TRBJ2-5	-	-	TRBV7-7	TGTGCTAGCAGCTTATCGTCGGCCCAAGAGACCCAGTACTTC	CASSLSSAQETQYF
TRBJ1-5	-	-	TRBV7-6	TGTGCCAGCAGCTTAAGGCCTAATAGCAATCAGCCCCAGCATTTT	CASSLRPNSNQPQHF
TRBJ1-2	-	-	TRBV29-1	TGCAGCGTTGGTTCCGGGAGCGAGAGCTACACCTTC	CSVGSGSESYTF
TRBJ1-6	-	TRBD1	TRBV25-1	TGTGCCAGCAGTGACCCTAGACAGGGCGATTCACCCCTCCACTTT	CASSDPRQGDSPLHF
TRBJ2-7	-	-	TRBV2	TGTGCCAGCTCAGAGGGCCTCACTAGAGGCCACGAGCAGTACTTC	CASSEGLTRGHEQYF
TRBJ2-6	-	TRBD2	TRBV28	TGTGCCAGCAGTTCGCCCTTTCTAGCGGGGGGGCCTGGTGGGGCCAACGTCCTGACTTTC	CASSSPFLAGGPGGANVLTF
TRBJ2-7	few	-	TRBV11-3	TGTGCCAGCAGCTTAGATCGGGCCAGATTCGAGCAGTACTTC	CASSLDRARFEQYF
TRBJ2-7	-	TRBD1	TRBV6-6	TGTGCCAGCATTCAACCCGCCGGGACAGTCCACGAGCAGTACTTC	CASIQPAGTVHEQYF
TRBJ1-6	once	TRBD1	TRBV5-1	TGCGCCAGCAGCTTTAGGGACAGCAATTCACCCCTCCACTTT	CASSFRDSNSPLHF
TRBJ2-7	-	-	TRBV5-4	TGTGCCAGCAGCTCCCAGAGTCGCGTCGGGGACGAGCAGTACTTC	CASSSQSRVGDEQYF
TRBJ1-2	-	-	TRBV30	TGTGCCTGGAGGGACCCGGCCGCCTATGGCTACACCTTC	CAWRDPAAYGYTF
TRBJ1-5	-	-	TRBV19	TGTGCCAGTAGTATCCCAGGAAGCAATCAGCCCCAGCATTTT	CASSIPGSNQPQHF
TRBJ1-6	-	-	TRBV6-6	TGTGCCAGCAACAGATATGATTCACCCCTCCACTTT	CASNRYDSPLHF
TRBJ1-1	once	TRBD1	TRBV5-4	TGTGCCAGCAGCTTGGACCCAGGGGGCCTGAACACTGAAGCTTTCTTT	CASSLDPGGLNTEAFF
TRBJ1-6	-	-	TRBV10-1	TGCGCCACAAAGCAGGGACCCGCAGGAGTTGGAAATTCACCCCTCCACTTT	CATKQGPAGVGNSPLHF
TRBJ1-5	-	-	TRBV7-8	TGTGCCAGCAGCCCGCGGACAAATCGCAATCAGCCCCAGCATTTT	CASSPRTNRNQPQHF
TRBJ2-5	once	-	TRBV5-1	TGCGCCAGCAGATCGGAGTGGGGAGAGACCCAGTACTTC	CASRSEWGETQYF
TRBJ2-7	few	TRBD1	TRBV6-1	TGTGCCAGCAGGAAGGGGACAGGGCTCTCCTACGAGCAGTACTTC	CASRKGTGLSYEQYF
TRBJ2-2	-	-	TRBV5-1	TGCGCCAGCAGCTTGATGACAGGGAACACCGGGGAGCTGTTTTTT	CASSLMTGNTGELFF
TRBJ1-5	once	-	TRBV7-2	TGTGCCAGCAGCCCGACACCCGATAGCAATCAGCCCCAGCATTTT	CASSPTPDSNQPQHF
TRBJ1-5	-	TRBD1	TRBV6-6	TGTGCCAGCAGTACAACAGGGGGCAGGTCGCCCCAGCATTTT	CASSTTGGRSPQHF
TRBJ1-1	-	-	TRBV7-2	TGTGCCAGCAGCTTAAGAGTCATGCAGGGCACTGAAGCTTTCTTT	CASSLRVMQGTEAFF
TRBJ2-2	-	-	TRBV4-3	TGCGCCAGCAGCCAAGATCTTCCCAGGGAGCTGTTTTTT	CASSQDLPRELFF
TRBJ2-7	-	-	TRBV7-9	TGTGCCAGCAGCTCCCGGGACTGGGGCTCCTACGAGCAGTACTTC	CASSSRDWGSYEQYF
TRBJ2-6	-	-	TRBV7-3	TGTGCCAGCAGCGGTAGCGGTGGGGCCAACGTCCTGACTTTC	CASSGSGGANVLTF
TRBJ1-3	-	-	TRBV4-3	TGCGCCAGCAGCCTATCGACAGGTGATGGAAACACCATATATTTT	CASSLSTGDGNTIYF
TRBJ2-7	-	TRBD2	TRBV6-6	TGTGCCAGCAGTTACGCCGGGGGGGCCTACGAGCAGTACTTC	CASSYAGGAYEQYF
TRBJ2-7	-	TRBD2	TRBV6-5	TGTGCCAGCAGTAGAATGGGAGGGGATACCTACGAGCAGTACTTC	CASSRMGGDTYEQYF
TRBJ2-5	-	-	TRBV7-3	TGTGCCAGCAGCCTCGGGCCAGGGGAGACCCAGTACTTC	CASSLGPGETQYF
TRBJ2-6	-	-	TRBV27	TGTGCCAGCACCCGCTCGTTGAGCTCTGGGGCCAACGTCCTGACTTTC	CASTRSLSSGANVLTF
TRBJ1-3	-	-	TRBV7-3	TGTGCCAGCAGCGCGGGGCCTCGGGGACTCGGAAACACCATATATTTT	CASSAGPRGLGNTIYF
TRBJ2-1	few	TRBD2	TRBV18	TGTGCCAGCTCGCGAGGACTAGCGGGGGACAATGAGCAGTTCTTC	CASSRGLAGDNEQFF
TRBJ1-5	-	-	TRBV10-3	TGTGCCATCAGCTCAGGGGTGGAGAGCAATCAGCCCCAGCATTTT	CAISSGVESNQPQHF
TRBJ2-5	-	TRBD2	TRBV6-1	TGTGCCACCTTGGGACTAACGACAGAGACCCAGTACTTC	CATLGLTTETQYF
TRBJ2-1	-	-	TRBV19	TGTGCCAGTAGTTTTCTCGGGGCGGGGAGCTCCTACAATGAGCAGTTCTTC	CASSFLGAGSSYNEQFF
TRBJ2-7	-	-	TRBV7-2	TGTGCCAGCAGCCCCTCCTACGAGCAGTACTTC	CASSPSYEQYF
TRBJ1-4	-	TRBD1	TRBV6-6	TGTGCCAGCAGTTACTCGAAGATCAGGGGGAATGAAAAACTGTTTTTT	CASSYSKIRGNEKLFF
TRBJ2-7	-	-	TRBV14	TGTGCCAGCAGCCAAATAACCGGGCCCCGGCGGCCTTACGAGCAGTACTTC	CASSQITGPRRPYEQYF
TRBJ2-2	once	TRBD1	TRBV5-1	TGCGCCAGCAGCCGGACAGGGAACACCGGGGAGCTGTTTTTT	CASSRTGNTGELFF